The entry that follows covers one TCR beta chain sequence. The antigen is undetermined. Germline V gene lookup returns CDR1 KGHSH and CDR2 LQKENI. The CDR3 spans 17 residues. The junction had 13 bases not matched to a gene; V was cut back by 3 bases and J by 9 bases. Libraries were prepared by immunoSEQ multiplex PCR; TCRdb keeps only in-frame clonotypes and omits some of them. The sample holds approximately 51,000 clones, around 82% seen once. The data were obtained in a study of OX40 agonist ivuxolimab in advanced cancers. Study details: Having had anti-PD-1, anti-PD-L1 or anti-CTLA-4 therapy before was allowed, and 40% to 45% had some. Study results and caveats: Some of the nonresponding patients also showed low levels of normalized T-cell clonal expansion.

Sequenced material: CD4+ or CD8+ T cells sorted from blood, taken in a trial of the OX40 agonist ivuxolimab. V gene TRBV18 combines with J gene TRBJ2-1; 11 bases are a match to TRBD2. The sequence was collected from an adult with an advanced solid tumor such as melanoma, head and neck, liver or kidney cancer. CDR3 DNA: TGTGCCAGCTCACCTCCCGGCCTAGCGGGAGGTACGGTTGAGCAGTTCTTC. Translated: CASSPPGLAGGTVEQFF.